The sequence of this T cell receptor (beta chain) was determined in a study of cytomegalovirus exposure and HLA in healthy donors. CDR1 and CDR2 from the germline V gene are SGHDT and YYEEEE. Trimming cost V 2 bases and J 4 bases, with 9 bases left between them. The CDR3 contains 13 residues. Each donor's status was that of a healthy bone marrow donor. The table lists this clone with a few counts. Its antigen is unidentified. General study findings and limits: V- and J-gene trimming of TCR beta was linked (in a later analysis) to a missense DCLRE1C variant. A prior analysis recorded that most TCR beta V segments were productive about 87% or about 30% of the time. What a later analysis reportedly showed was that an Asian-associated ancestry cluster had fewer N-insertions than the approximately 670-donor mean.

Researchers ran the PCR with 60 Vbeta and 13 Jbeta primers. The method was immunoSEQ multiplex PCR; TCRdb's version includes in-frame clones alone and lacks a portion of them. The table lists around 190,000 clones, roughly 86% of them singletons. The origin of this receptor is a woman aged 18 to 35 in good health and CMV-seronegative. This rearrangement joins TRBV5-6 to TRBJ1-1; D is ambiguous. The sample taken for sequencing was PBMCs. The CDR3 reads CASSLIDGTEAFF. The CDR3, as DNA: TGTGCCAGCAGCTTAATAGATGGCACTGAAGCTTTCTTT.